This T cell receptor beta chain was retrieved from a study of T cells expressing NK-cell markers. Across the whole study: Sorted CD3+CD56+NKG2C+, CD3+CD56+NKG2C- and CD3+CD56-NKG2C+ T cells supplied TCR beta repertoires. The eight sequenced donors comprised seven who were HCMV-seropositive and one who was seronegative. Whole-study results and caveats: Four of the donors also had these clonotypes leading their CD3+CD56-NKG2C+ fraction.

Comments on this clonotype: No antigen is known for it.

5'RACE template switching built TCR beta cDNA with unique molecular identifiers. TCRdb reanalyzed the 5' RACE reads, giving one entry per CDR3 protein sequence and no DNA. The sample holds about 260,000 distinct CDR3 sequences. This CDR3 region has 16 residues. Germline V lookup: CDR1 SGHRS, CDR2 YFSETQ. The receptor was derived from a woman between 18 and 70 years old in good health. The chain has TRBV5-1 and TRBJ2-3; checking the TCRdb D call of TRBD1 is not possible without DNA. Sequenced: blood T cells: a sorted CD56 or NKG2C T cell subset, CD4+ or CD8+ T cells, or bulk PBMC T cells (not recorded which). This chain's CDR3 is CASRPGGGPNTDTQYF.